This TCR beta chain emerged from a study of cytomegalovirus exposure and HLA in healthy donors. Findings and limits, study-wide: A missense variant in DCLRE1C was later tied to TCR beta V- and J-gene trimming.

Trimming took 7 bases from V and 1 from J; bases not matched to a gene: 5. Germline CDR1 and CDR2: LNHDA and SQIVND (reference sequence). The CDR3 is made up of 15 amino acids. PCR primers comprised 60 Vbeta and 13 Jbeta primers. Sequenced by immunoSEQ multiplex PCR; TCRdb stores in-frame clones only, minus some. The sample carries 100,000 or so clones, about three quarters recorded once. About this clone: Its antigen is undetermined.

The chain uses TRBV19 and TRBJ2-2, with TRBD1 matching 8 bases. This sequence was found in a female donor in good health and CMV-seronegative. The sample consisted of PBMCs. The CDR3 region has the DNA TGTGCCAGTATCGCACAGGGGGTGAACACCGGGGAGCTGTTTTTT. Its protein product is CASIAQGVNTGELFF.